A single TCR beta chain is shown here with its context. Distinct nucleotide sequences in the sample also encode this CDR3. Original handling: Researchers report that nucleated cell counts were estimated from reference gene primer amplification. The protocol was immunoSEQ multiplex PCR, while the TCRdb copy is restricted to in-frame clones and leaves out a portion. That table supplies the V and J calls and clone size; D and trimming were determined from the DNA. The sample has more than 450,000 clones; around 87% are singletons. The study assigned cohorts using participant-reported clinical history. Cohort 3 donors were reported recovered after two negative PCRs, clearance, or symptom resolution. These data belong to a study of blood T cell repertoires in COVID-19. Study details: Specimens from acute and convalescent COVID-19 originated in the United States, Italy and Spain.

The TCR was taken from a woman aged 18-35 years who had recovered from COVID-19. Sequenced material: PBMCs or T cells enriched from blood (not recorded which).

DNA for the CDR3: TGTGCCAGCCGCAGGGGTGGGACTGAAGCTTTCTTT. Translation: CASRRGGTEAFF. The rearrangement joins TRBV27 to TRBJ1-1, with D tentatively TRBD1 (6 bases). Germline V gives CDR1 MNHEY, CDR2 SMNVEV (reference sequence). Trimming took off 8 bases at V and 5 bases at J, with 12 bases between the two ends. The CDR3 is 12 amino acids.